The 21 T cell receptor beta chains below come from one sample, sequenced in a study of OX40 agonist ivuxolimab in advanced cancers. Sequencing used immunoSEQ multiplex PCR; TCRdb keeps in-frame clones, though not all of them. The table records about 37,000 clones, 70% to 85% of them present only once. The sample here was CD4+ or CD8+ T cells sorted from blood, taken in a trial of the OX40 agonist ivuxolimab. These receptor sequences come from an adult with an advanced solid tumor such as melanoma, head and neck, liver or kidney cancer.

The V call is TRBV6-6, the J call TRBJ2-5; D is perhaps TRBD1 (5 bases). The DNA end lines up better with TRBJ2-7; the J call may be wrong. The CDR3 extends over 15 amino acids. The germline CDR1 and CDR2 sequences are MNHNY and SVGAGI (reference sequence). The CDR3 DNA reads TGTGCCAGCAGTTACTCCAAGGGGCAGGCCTACGAGCAGTACTTC. Protein product: CASSYSKGQAYEQYF.

The V and J genes are TRBV10-3 and TRBJ1-6; possible D gene TRBD1, 6 bases. CDR3 size: 16 residues. Germline V gene sequence: CDR1 ENHRY, CDR2 SYGVKD. V dropped 4 bases and J dropped 7 bases, with 17 bases sitting between them. The CDR3 nucleotides are TGTGCCATCAGTGTAACTAGCTTAGGGGGGAATTCACCCCTCCACTTT. Protein: CAISVTSLGGNSPLHF.

CDR3 DNA sequence: TGTGCCAGCAGCGAAAGATCATTTACCCCTGATGGCTACACCTTC. Amino acid sequence: CASSERSFTPDGYTF. The V call is TRBV14, the J call TRBJ1-2; D not resolved. Per germline, CDR1 SGHDN and CDR2 FVKESK. The CDR3 covers 15 residues. The V end was cut by 5 bases, the J end by 6 bases, with 19 bases between.

With regard to this clone: This same CDR3 is encoded by further DNA sequences in the sample. This chain connects TRBV14 to TRBJ1-2; 7 positions agree with TRBD1. Germline CDR1 and CDR2: SGHDN and FVKESK. V shed 1 base and J 4 bases; nucleotides not matched to a gene: 12. The CDR3 loop spans 17 amino acids. The CDR3 sequence is CASSQVTGAGGAYGYTF. The CDR3, as DNA: TGTGCCAGCAGCCAAGTCACAGGGGCTGGTGGTGCCTATGGCTACACCTTC.

V usage is TRBV19 and J usage is TRBJ1-4; 7 bases map to TRBD1. CDR1 and CDR2 from the germline V gene are LNHDA and SQIVND (reference sequence). The CDR3 sequence is 15 residues long. Losses at the gene ends were 7 bases for V and 7 bases for J; bases not matched to a gene: 12. CDR3 in DNA: TGTGCCAGTATTTTTGCTCCGGGACAGAGTGAAAAACTGTTTTTT. Protein: CASIFAPGQSEKLFF.

The chain employs TRBV11-2 and TRBJ2-7, with TRBD2 identical over 11 bases. Unmatched junction bases numbered 10, after V lost 3 bases and J lost 3 bases. Germline V gene lookup returns CDR1 SGHAT and CDR2 FQNNGV. The CDR3 sequence is 17 residues long. CDR3 nucleotides: TGTGCCAGCAGCTTCTTCCCCTCGACTAGCGGGAACTACGAGCAGTACTTC. Translated: CASSFFPSTSGNYEQYF.

This rearrangement joins TRBV11-1 to TRBJ2-2; D ambiguous. Between the trimmed V and J ends, which lost 0 bases and 1 base, there was a span of 3 bases. CDR3 length: 14 amino acids. The germline V gene has CDR1 SGHAT and CDR2 FQDESV (reference sequence). The CDR3 loop reads CASSLARNTGELFF. DNA of the CDR3: TGTGCCAGCAGCTTAGCTCGGAACACCGGGGAGCTGTTTTTT.

This clone appeared a single time. In the same sample, other DNA sequences code for this CDR3. The gene calls are TRBV5-1 and TRBJ1-2; D unclear. Germline loops: CDR1 SGHRS, CDR2 YFSETQ. V was pared by 0 bases and J by 5 bases, with 11 bases between. The CDR3 consists of 14 residues. The CDR3 region is CASSLGGDWYGYTF. CDR3 DNA: TGCGCCAGCAGCTTGGGGGGTGATTGGTATGGCTACACCTTC.

V usage is TRBV5-4 and J usage is TRBJ2-1; TRBD2 matches at 8 bases. This CDR3 is built from 18 residues. V shed 2 bases and J 0 bases; nucleotides not matched to a gene: 10. Looked up from germline, CDR1 is SGHNT and CDR2 is YYREEE (reference sequence). Here the CDR3 DNA reads TGTGCCAGCAGCTTCCGAGCGGGGGTACAGAGCTCCTACAATGAGCAGTTCTTC. It translates to CASSFRAGVQSSYNEQFF.

The genes are TRBV7-2 and TRBJ2-3; TRBD2 matches 16 bases. The CDR3 is 19 amino acids. Germline assignment: CDR1 SGHTA and CDR2 FQGNSA. Unmatched junction bases numbered 10, after V lost 3 bases and J lost 4 bases. CDR3: CASSFSGTSGRAVADTQYF. The CDR3 DNA is TGTGCCAGCAGCTTTTCCGGGACTAGCGGGAGGGCCGTCGCAGATACGCAGTATTTT.

The chain combines TRBV10-3 with TRBJ1-1, with D unresolved. V was clipped by 4 bases and J by 1 base, with 13 bases between them. CDR3 length: 15 residues. The germline CDR1 and CDR2 sequences are ENHRY and SYGVKD. CDR3 sequence reads: CAISGEYFPNTEAFF. The CDR3, as DNA: TGTGCCATCAGTGGGGAGTATTTCCCGAACACTGAAGCTTTCTTT.

This chain uses TRBV27 with TRBJ1-1; 7 positions agree with TRBD1. Per germline, CDR1 MNHEY and CDR2 SMNVEV (reference sequence). Trimming cost V 2 bases and J 4 bases; bases outside gene matches: 4. CDR3 length: 14 amino acids. CDR3 DNA sequence: TGTGCCAGCAGTTTAACCACAGGGGTCACTGAAGCTTTCTTT. Translated: CASSLTTGVTEAFF.

The chain couples TRBV19 to TRBJ2-2; 15 bases agree with TRBD2. Germline values: CDR1 LNHDA, CDR2 SQIVND (reference sequence). The V gene end was trimmed by 3 bases and the J gene end by 6 bases; junction bases not matched to a gene: 2. This CDR3 spans 16 amino acids. The CDR3 spells CASSMGLAGGSGELFF. The CDR3 nucleotides are TGTGCCAGTAGTATGGGACTAGCGGGGGGTTCCGGGGAGCTGTTTTTT.

This chain links TRBV28 with TRBJ2-7; TRBD1 matches 10 bases. Germline V gives CDR1 MDHEN, CDR2 SYDVKM. CDR3 length: 16 residues. Trimming at V came to 6 bases and at J to 2 bases, leaving 10 bases not matched to a gene. As DNA, the CDR3 is TGTGCCAGCAGCCTGGGGGTGGGGACAGGGGCCTACGAGCAGTACTTC. As protein: CASSLGVGTGAYEQYF.

The chain recombines TRBV6-1 with TRBJ2-7; TRBD2 might be the D (6 bases). Germline V lookup: CDR1 MNHNS, CDR2 SASEGT. The CDR3 has 13 amino acids. V lost 11 bases to trimming and J lost 3 bases, with 17 bases between them. CDR3 residues: CAGNNPGSYEQYF. CDR3 DNA sequence: TGTGCCGGCAATAACCCCGGGAGCTACGAGCAGTACTTC.

Note on this clone: Germline and junction disagree at one end, which may indicate a read error. The gene calls are TRBV2 and TRBJ2-1, with 11 bases aligning to TRBD2. Germline-derived CDR1 and CDR2 are SNHLY and FYNNEI. The CDR3 length is 13 residues. The CDR3 DNA follows: TGTGCCAGCAGTGAAAATCTAGCGGGGGGCCGTGTCTTC. Protein sequence: CASSENLAGGRVF.

This clone was recorded only once. This rearrangement joins TRBV23-1 to TRBJ1-2; 7 bases map to TRBD1. TRBV23-1 is annotated as an ORF whose role is uncertain. Losses at the gene ends were 0 bases for V and 8 bases for J; bases not matched to a gene: 12. The CDR3 has 16 residues. DNA for the CDR3: TGCGCCAGCAGTCAATCGGAAACCGGGACAGTAGGCGGCTACACCTTC. This sequence encodes CASSQSETGTVGGYTF.

V is TRBV11-1 and J is TRBJ2-1, with TRBD2 matching over 10 bases. Trimming took 4 bases from V and 7 from J; bases not matched to a gene: 4. The CDR3 totals 14 residues. Germline V gives CDR1 SGHAT, CDR2 FQDESV (reference sequence). The CDR3 reads CASSSGLAMNEQFF. The CDR3 DNA reads as TGTGCCAGCAGCTCGGGACTAGCGATGAATGAGCAGTTCTTC. The full variable domain, in which reference TRBV11-1 and TRBJ2-1 provide the parts outside the CDR3, is EAEVAQSPRYKITEKSQAVAFWCDPISGHATLYWYRQILGQGPELLVQFQDESVVDDSQLPKDRFSAERLKGVDSTLKIQPAELGDSAMYLCASSSGLAMNEQFFGPGTRLTVL.

This rearrangement joins TRBV5-1 to TRBJ2-1, with 13 positions matching TRBD2. Germline lookup yields CDR1 SGHRS and CDR2 YFSETQ. Unmatched junction bases numbered 0, after V lost 0 bases and J lost 9 bases. The CDR3 has 14 residues. In nucleotides, the CDR3 is TGCGCCAGCAGCTTGGGGACTAGCGGGAGTGAGCAGTTCTTC. It encodes CASSLGTSGSEQFF. Based on the CDR3 plus reference TRBV5-1 and TRBJ2-1, the full variable domain is KAGVTQTPRYLIKTRGQQVTLSCSPISGHRSVSWYQQTPGQGLQFLFEYFSETQRNKGNFPGRFSGRQFSNSRSEMNVSTLELGDSALYLCASSLGTSGSEQFFGPGTRLTVL.

The chain uses TRBV7-2 and TRBJ1-1, with no clear D. V dropped 4 bases and J dropped 4 bases, with 13 bases sitting between them. The CDR3 is 14 residues long. Looked up from germline, CDR1 is SGHTA and CDR2 is FQGNSA. The CDR3 DNA reads TGTGCCAGCAGCTCCCAGTCTCTAACCACTGAAGCTTTCTTT. This sequence encodes CASSSQSLTTEAFF.

This clone has more than one count but fewer than ten. The rearrangement joins TRBV30 to TRBJ1-2, with D possibly being TRBD1 (6 bases). V lost 2 bases, J lost 7 bases, and 11 bases lay in between. Germline assignment: CDR1 GTSNPN and CDR2 SVGIG (reference sequence). This CDR3 has 12 amino acids. The CDR3 sequence is CAWSRGIGGYTF. DNA of the CDR3: TGTGCCTGGAGTAGGGGGATCGGTGGCTACACCTTC.